This TCR beta chain came from a study of shared clonotypes between healthy human individuals. As concerns this clone: Its antigen remains unknown.

CD45RO-negative cells were positively selected for CCR7, leaving out terminally differentiated effector memory CD45RA+ cells. Germline-derived CDR1 and CDR2 are LGHNA and YNFKEQ. With 4 bases clipped from V and 2 bases from J, the junction kept 6 bases outside the gene matches. This CDR3 region has 15 residues. General study findings and limits: Among donors, sharing of clonotypes was expected to be affected by sequencing depth. Clonotype sharing across several donors was observed for about 4.8% of naive CD4 clonotypes.

Produced via immunoSEQ multiplex PCR; TCRdb's table is partial and in-frame only. The sample carries around 2,000,000 clones, about 94% recorded once. Sample: naive CD8+ T cells sorted from blood. The sequence came from a man between 18 and 29 years old in good health. V gene TRBV4-2 combines with J gene TRBJ2-7, with 9 bases identical to TRBD2. DNA of the CDR3: TGTGCCAGCAGCCTTGGTAGCGGGGGAGCCTACGAGCAGTACTTC. Translation: CASSLGSGGAYEQYF.